The 14 T cell receptor beta chains below were found in one sample sequenced in a study of breast tumors, draining lymph nodes, adjacent tissues. Axillary draining lymph nodes of breast cancer patients supplied the node samples. TCRdb reanalysed the multiplex PCR reads using MiXCR and keeps one entry per CDR3 protein. Of 200,000 or so distinct CDR3 sequences listed, 25% to 40% were seen once; the top ten hold 4.3%. The sequenced sample consisted of axillary lymph node tissue. Receptors originate from a female donor with breast cancer. Some clones in this sample may be carry-over from other donors' samples.

Points on this clonotype: At one end, the junction sequence differs from germline, possibly due to a read error. The chain combines TRBV29-1 with TRBJ2-5; D not resolved. The CDR3 length is 16 residues. CDR1 is SQVTM, CDR2 ANQGSEA, per germline. CDR3 DNA: TGCAGCGTTGAGGTATACCTCGATCCGCCCGGAGAGGCCCAGTACTTC. Translated, it gives CSVEVYLDPPGEAQYF.

This clonotype was counted a few times. The chain links TRBV7-2 to TRBJ1-1; tentative D call: TRBD1 (5 bases). This CDR3 is built from 15 residues. Trimming stripped 3 bases from V and 6 bases from J, with 17 bases between. From germline, CDR1 is SGHTA and CDR2 FQGNSA. CDR3 in amino acids: CASSLRTGGVAEAFF. The CDR3 DNA is TGTGCCAGCAGCTTGCGGACCGGGGGAGTCGCTGAAGCTTTCTTT.

This chain uses TRBV6-4 with TRBJ2-1, with D unresolved. Trimming took off 8 bases at V and 2 bases at J, with 16 bases between the two ends. Germline values: CDR1 MRHNA, CDR2 SNTAGT. The CDR3 contains 15 residues. CDR3: CASGHGSGAYNEQFF. The CDR3 DNA reads TGTGCCAGCGGTCACGGTTCTGGGGCCTACAATGAGCAGTTCTTC.

In the case of this clonotype: This may be a read error: a much more frequent sequence differs by one nucleotide. The V call is TRBV20-1, the J call TRBJ2-6; D unclear. This CDR3 spans 16 amino acids. Per the germline V gene, CDR1 is DFQATT and CDR2 is SNEGSKA (reference sequence). For the CDR3, the DNA is TGCAGTGCTAGAGCGAGGTCTGGATCTGCGGCCAACGTCCTGACTTTC. Encoded protein: CSARARSGSAANVLTF.

This chain connects TRBV9 to TRBJ1-3; D ambiguous. The CDR3 loop spans 17 amino acids. Trimming shortened V by 4 bases and J by 1 base, and 18 bases separated the two germline ends. Germline V CDR1 and CDR2: SGDLS, YYNGEE. CDR3 coding DNA: TGTGCCAGCAGCCCCCTAGGGTCTCCTAAATCTGGAAACACCATATATTTT. This gives the protein CASSPLGSPKSGNTIYF.

The chain links TRBV20-1 to TRBJ1-2, with a possible D match to TRBD1 (6 bases). Trimming left V 5 bases short and J 4 bases short, with 20 bases between. CDR3 length: 15 amino acids. Germline V gene lookup returns CDR1 DFQATT and CDR2 SNEGSKA (reference sequence). CDR3: CSAYIAGGRSYGYTF. For the CDR3, the DNA is TGCAGTGCTTATATAGCGGGGGGGCGTAGCTATGGCTACACCTTC.

The sample holds a few counts of this clonotype. The CDR3 nucleotides read TGTGCCACCTACCCGGTCGCGAACACCGGGGAGCTGTTTTTT. This codes for CATYPVANTGELFF. The chain uses TRBV18 and TRBJ2-2; D remains unclear. The CDR3 loop spans 14 amino acids. Germline V gives CDR1 KGHSH, CDR2 LQKENI. Trimming stripped 10 bases from V and 0 bases from J, with 12 bases between.

This clonotype occurred many times. The CDR3 spells CAWSLGAVEQYF. CDR3 nucleotide sequence: TGTGCCTGGAGTCTCGGGGCGGTCGAGCAGTACTTC. The rearrangement joins TRBV30 to TRBJ2-7; D may correspond to TRBD1 or TRBD2 (5 bases each). The length of the CDR3 is 12 residues. Trimming pared 2 bases from V and 6 bases from J, leaving 11 bases between. Germline V gene sequence: CDR1 GTSNPN, CDR2 SVGIG (reference sequence).

The count of this clonotype is one. The chain uses TRBV5-6 and TRBJ2-3; 11 bases are shared with TRBD2. This CDR3 contains 15 residues. Trimming at V came to 0 bases and at J to 7 bases, leaving 4 bases not matched to a gene. Germline CDR1 is SGHDT and CDR2 is YYEEEE. The CDR3 here is CASSLASGGPNTQYF. Here the CDR3 DNA reads TGTGCCAGCAGCTTGGCTAGCGGGGGGCCCAATACGCAGTATTTT.

This clonotype was picked up many times. This chain uses TRBV7-9 with TRBJ1-2; a possible D gene is TRBD1 (6 bases). Deletions cut 5 bases from V and 3 bases from J, with 13 bases between. CDR3 size: 14 residues. Germline CDR1 and CDR2: SEHNR and FQNEAQ (reference sequence). CDR3 sequence (DNA): TGTGCCAGCAGCAGGGGGACACGCGACTATGGCTACACCTTC. Its translation is CASSRGTRDYGYTF.

This rearrangement joins TRBV20-1 to TRBJ1-3; D not resolved. Per germline, CDR1 DFQATT and CDR2 SNEGSKA (reference sequence). V lost 5 bases, J lost 2 bases, and 13 bases lay in between. The CDR3 is 14 amino acids. The CDR3 loop is CSAVGFRTGNTIYF. The CDR3 nucleotides are TGCAGTGCTGTGGGGTTTAGAACTGGAAACACCATATATTTT.

The sample holds many counts of this clonotype. The rearrangement links TRBV20-1 to TRBJ1-2, with TRBD1 matching over 8 bases. J was trimmed by 2 bases and V by 3 bases; bases with no gene match: 5. This CDR3 contains 14 residues. The germline V gene has CDR1 DFQATT and CDR2 SNEGSKA (reference sequence). The CDR3 nucleotides read TGCAGTGCTAGCGCCAGGGGGCAGAACTATGGCTACACCTTC. Translating gives CSASARGQNYGYTF.

The V gene is TRBV28, the J gene TRBJ1-5, with D perhaps matching TRBD1 (5 bases). CDR1 MDHEN and CDR2 SYDVKM come from the germline V gene. Trimming stripped 5 bases from V and 6 bases from J, with 14 bases between. The CDR3 length is 14 residues. The DNA for the CDR3 is TGTGCCAGCAGTACGGGGGTTTCGGGTCAGCCCCAGCATTTT. Translated: CASSTGVSGQPQHF.

This clonotype was seen ten or more times. The chain recombines TRBV19 with TRBJ1-5; weak D call: TRBD1 (5 bases). Trimming stripped 1 base from V and 3 bases from J, with 10 bases between. Looked up from germline, CDR1 is LNHDA and CDR2 is SQIVND (reference sequence). The CDR3 sequence is 15 residues long. The CDR3: CASSIAGRDNQPQHF. The CDR3, as DNA: TGTGCCAGTAGTATAGCGGGACGAGACAATCAGCCCCAGCATTTT. Supplemented by reference TRBV19 and TRBJ1-5, the full variable domain reads DGGITQSPKYLFRKEGQNVTLSCEQNLNHDAMYWYRQDPGQGLRLIYYSQIVNDFQKGDIAEGYSVSREKKESFPLTVTSAQKNPTAFYLCASSIAGRDNQPQHFGDGTRLSIL.